These 14 T cell receptor beta chains originate from one sample sequenced in a study of cytomegalovirus exposure and HLA in healthy donors. The PCR had 60 Vbeta and 13 Jbeta primers. Using immunoSEQ multiplex PCR, the repertoire was profiled, and TCRdb retains in-frame clones only, with some absent. The table has 100,000 or so clones, 77% seen once. Material: PBMCs. The receptors stem from a male donor in good health and CMV-seropositive.

This clone was seen more than once but under ten times. The rearrangement joins TRBV7-9 to TRBJ2-2; D unclear. Germline CDR1 SEHNR, CDR2 FQNEAQ (reference sequence). This CDR3 spans 12 amino acids. Trimming shortened V by 7 bases and J by 6 bases, and 9 bases separated the two germline ends. The CDR3 protein is CASNSSPGELFF. The CDR3 region has the DNA TGTGCCAGCAATTCCTCCCCCGGGGAGCTGTTTTTT. The full variable domain, completed using reference TRBV7-9 and TRBJ2-2, is DTGVSQNPRHKITKRGQNVTFRCDPISEHNRLYWYRQTLGQGPEFLTYFQNEAQLEKSRLLSDRFSAERPKGSFSTLEIQRTEQGDSAMYLCASNSSPGELFFGEGSRLTVL.

This clone was seen once. This chain joins TRBV19 and TRBJ2-7; TRBD2 matches at 10 bases. V trimming: 9 bases; J trimming: 6 bases; junction bases outside the gene matches: 8. The CDR3 loop spans 13 amino acids. CDR1 is LNHDA, CDR2 SQIVND, per germline (reference sequence). In DNA, the CDR3 is TGTGCCAGCGCCAGCGGGAGGGGAGGCGAGCAGTACTTC. Translating gives CASASGRGGEQYF.

The chain joins TRBV11-2 to TRBJ2-5, with a possible D match to TRBD1 (6 bases). Germline CDR1 is SGHAT and CDR2 is FQNNGV. CDR3 size: 14 residues. V was clipped by 5 bases and J by 2 bases, with 12 bases between them. For the CDR3, the DNA is TGTGCCAGCAGCCGATCGACAGGACAAGAGACCCAGTACTTC. Translating it yields CASSRSTGQETQYF.

This chain joins TRBV7-2 and TRBJ2-3; 7 bases are shared with TRBD2. With V trimmed by 1 base and J by 4 bases, 5 bases remained unmatched. Per germline, CDR1 SGHTA and CDR2 FQGNSA. The CDR3 runs 15 residues. CDR3 nucleotides: TGTGCCAGCAGCTTAGAGGTGGGAGGGCCAGATACGCAGTATTTT. Translated, it gives CASSLEVGGPDTQYF.

The rearrangement joins TRBV6-5 to TRBJ1-4, with D perhaps TRBD1 (6 bases). This CDR3 has 13 amino acids. Trimming took off 8 bases at V and 9 bases at J, with 16 bases between the two ends. In germline, CDR1 is MNHEY, CDR2 SVGAGI. CDR3 nucleotides: TGTGCCAGCCGCCAGGGGAATCAGAAAAAACTGTTTTTT. It yields the protein CASRQGNQKKLFF.

The CDR3 loop is CASSRTHGQGTYEQYF. CDR3 sequence (DNA): TGTGCCAGCAGCCGCACCCACGGCCAGGGCACCTACGAGCAGTACTTC. The chain recombines TRBV28 with TRBJ2-7, with D possibly matching TRBD1 (5 bases). Looked up from germline, CDR1 is MDHEN and CDR2 is SYDVKM. The ends were cut back, 6 bases at V and 2 bases at J, with 20 bases in the middle. The CDR3 is 16 amino acids.

This clone is a singleton in its sample. The chain uses TRBV7-8 and TRBJ2-1; D is perhaps TRBD1 (6 bases). The germline gives CDR1 SGHVS, CDR2 FQNEAQ. This CDR3 is built from 16 residues. V was clipped by 0 bases and J by 1 base, with 10 bases between them. The CDR3 nucleotides are TGTGCCAGCAGCTTAGCAGGGGGAGAGTCCTACAATGAGCAGTTCTTC. This sequence encodes CASSLAGGESYNEQFF.

This chain connects TRBV28 to TRBJ2-7; TRBD2 matches 15 bases. Germline CDR1 and CDR2: MDHEN and SYDVKM. The trim removed 2 bases at V and 6 bases at J, leaving 11 bases unmatched. This CDR3 spans 18 amino acids. DNA for the CDR3: TGTGCCAGCAGTTTACCAGGGACTAGCGGGAGGTTGGATGGCGAGCAGTACTTC. Translated, it gives CASSLPGTSGRLDGEQYF.

In this sample, this clone turned up a few times. V usage is TRBV7-8 and J usage is TRBJ1-1; perhaps TRBD1 as D (5 bases). CDR1 is SGHVS and CDR2 is FQNEAQ in the germline V gene. The ends were cut back, 1 base at V and 5 bases at J, with 8 bases in the middle. The CDR3 covers 13 residues. The CDR3 nucleotides are TGTGCCAGCAGCTTAGACGGGGGAACTGAAGCTTTCTTT. Its translation: CASSLDGGTEAFF.

The rearrangement uses TRBV6-5 and TRBJ2-7; D perhaps matches TRBD1 (5 bases). The CDR3 spans 14 residues. Trimming took 0 bases from V and 5 from J, leaving 11 bases between them. The V gene's germline CDR1 is MNHEY and CDR2 SVGAGI. The CDR3 DNA sequence: TGTGCCAGCAGTTACTCGTACAGGTTCGACGAGCAGTACTTC. Amino acid sequence: CASSYSYRFDEQYF.

This chain uses TRBV6-6 with TRBJ2-7; 14 bases are a match to TRBD2. The junction had 4 bases not matched to a gene; V was cut back by 2 bases and J by 4 bases. Germline V CDR1 and CDR2: MNHNY, SVGAGI (reference sequence). There are 16 residues in the CDR3. The CDR3 is CASSYPGTSGSYEQYF. The CDR3 nucleotides read TGTGCCAGCAGTTACCCAGGGACTAGCGGGAGTTACGAGCAGTACTTC.

The gene calls are TRBV29-1 and TRBJ2-3; 7 bases agree with TRBD2. The CDR3 has 15 residues. Trimming at V came to 1 base and at J to 0 bases, leaving 4 bases not matched to a gene. Germline-derived CDR1 and CDR2 are SQVTM and ANQGSEA. DNA for the CDR3: TGCAGCGTTGAAGGTGGTAGCGGGAGCACAGATACGCAGTATTTT. Encoded protein: CSVEGGSGSTDTQYF.

The chain combines TRBV7-2 with TRBJ2-3; 7 nucleotides match TRBD1. From germline, CDR1 is SGHTA and CDR2 FQGNSA. V shed 4 bases and J 2 bases; nucleotides not matched to a gene: 12. This CDR3 has 17 amino acids. The CDR3 DNA reads TGTGCCAGCAGCTCCATCTCCGGGACAGATACCACAGATACGCAGTATTTT. This gives the protein CASSSISGTDTTDTQYF.

The chain has TRBV2 and TRBJ2-5; a weak D match, TRBD1 (6 bases). Germline loops: CDR1 SNHLY, CDR2 FYNNEI. The CDR3 runs to 14 residues. Between the trimmed V and J ends, which lost 6 bases and 4 bases, there was a span of 15 bases. CDR3 DNA sequence: TGTGCCAGCAGGTACAGGGTAGGAGTAGAGACCCAGTACTTC. This translates into CASRYRVGVETQYF.